These 16 T cell receptor beta chains share one sample of origin, sequenced in a study of cytomegalovirus exposure and HLA in healthy donors. PCR amplification relied on 60 Vbeta primers (plus 13 Jbeta primers). The repertoire was sequenced with immunoSEQ multiplex PCR; TCRdb's copy has only in-frame clones and lacks some. The table has approximately 160,000 clones, 77% seen once; the top ten hold 1.5% to 2%. The sample comprised PBMCs. The receptors derive from a woman in her thirties in good health and CMV-seronegative.

The J gene is TRBJ2-7, the V gene TRBV13; D is unresolved. The CDR3 totals 17 residues. V dropped 2 bases and J dropped 0 bases, with 17 bases sitting between them. The germline gives CDR1 PRHDT, CDR2 FYEKMQ (reference sequence). Here the CDR3 DNA reads TGTGCCAGCAGCTTAACTCGGCGACAATTGAGCTCCTACGAGCAGTACTTC. It is translated as CASSLTRRQLSSYEQYF.

This clone occurred a few times. The rearrangement uses TRBV19 and TRBJ1-5; perhaps TRBD1 as D (6 bases). CDR1 and CDR2 from the germline V gene are LNHDA and SQIVND (reference sequence). The CDR3 has 15 amino acids. V dropped 4 bases and J dropped 3 bases, with 13 bases sitting between them. The CDR3 DNA reads as TGTGCCAGTAGTACCCAGCGGGACAACAATCAGCCCCAGCATTTT. This gives the protein CASSTQRDNNQPQHF.

The gene calls are TRBV7-8 and TRBJ1-1, with 11 bases lining up with TRBD1. Germline CDR1 and CDR2: SGHVS and FQNEAQ. Losses at the gene ends were 2 bases for V and 3 bases for J; bases not matched to a gene: 5. This CDR3 region has 16 residues. The CDR3 spells CASSLPRTGGHTEAFF. The DNA for the CDR3 is TGTGCCAGCAGCTTACCAAGGACAGGGGGCCACACTGAAGCTTTCTTT.

As regards this clone: This CDR3 is missing its conserved last phenylalanine or tryptophan, likely due to a read error. The DNA is left out, because the CDR3 cannot be placed on it with certainty; the CDR3 is given as TCRdb lists it. This sequence joins TRBV19 and TRBJ1-1; TRBD1 is the table's D call and was not checked against the DNA. The CDR3 numbers 10 amino acids, ends counted. In germline, CDR1 is LNHDA, CDR2 SQIVND (reference sequence). The CDR3 reads CASSQRQGTS.

The chain is built from TRBV21-1 and TRBJ2-7; TRBD2 reflects the table's D call only, with no check against the DNA. TRBV21-1 is a recognized pseudogene. This CDR3 is built from 16 residues. The DNA of the CDR3 is TGTGCCAGCAGCAAAGTAGCGGTGCTACCCTCCTACGAGCAGTACTTC. This translates into CASSKVAVLPSYEQYF.

This chain joins TRBV13 and TRBJ1-1, with 10 bases that match TRBD1. The V and J ends lost 1 base and 5 bases, in that order; junction bases with no gene match: 28. CDR3 length: 23 amino acids. Germline V gene data show CDR1 as PRHDT and CDR2 as FYEKMQ (reference sequence). The CDR3 DNA reads as TGTGCCAGCAGCTTAGTCCAAGGGGGTGTGTCCGGGGGAGGTTGGACAGGGGGGACTGAAGCTTTCTTT. Amino acids: CASSLVQGGVSGGGWTGGTEAFF.

The J gene is TRBJ1-2, the V gene TRBV7-3; TRBD1 agrees at 11 bases. This CDR3 comprises 15 residues. Per the germline V gene, CDR1 is SGHTA and CDR2 is FQGTGA. V was clipped by 3 bases and J by 4 bases; unmatched bases: 4. CDR3 nucleotide sequence: TGTGCCAGCAGCTTCGGACAGGGGGCCCTCTATGGCTACACCTTC. Translation gives CASSFGQGALYGYTF.

V is TRBV9 and J is TRBJ2-5; 7 nucleotides match TRBD2. The CDR3 totals 17 residues. The junction had 13 bases not matched to a gene; V was cut back by 0 bases and J by 5 bases. CDR1 is SGDLS and CDR2 is YYNGEE in the germline V gene. CDR3 nucleotide sequence: TGTGCCAGCAGCGTAGAAGGAGGGGAGGGGCGATGGGAGACCCAGTACTTC. It is translated as CASSVEGGEGRWETQYF.

This chain joins TRBV5-4 and TRBJ1-1, with D tentatively TRBD1 (5 bases). The V gene lost 2 bases and the J gene lost 1 base, with 9 bases spanning the gap. The CDR3 contains 14 residues. CDR1 and CDR2 (germline): SGHNT, YYREEE (reference sequence). CDR3 coding DNA: TGTGCCAGCAGCTTCGGGGGGGGGAACACTGAAGCTTTCTTT. This encodes CASSFGGGNTEAFF.

The chain carries TRBV4-1 and TRBJ1-5; 7 bases align to TRBD1. There are 16 residues in the CDR3. V was clipped by 2 bases and J by 3 bases; unmatched bases: 7. Germline CDR1 is MGHRA and CDR2 is YSYEKL. CDR3 nucleotides: TGCGCCAGCAGCCAACCCAGGACAGGCCACAATCAGCCCCAGCATTTT. Residues: CASSQPRTGHNQPQHF.

The count of this clone is one. The chain employs TRBV4-1 and TRBJ2-7; 7 nucleotides match TRBD1. The CDR3 covers 16 residues. CDR1 is MGHRA, CDR2 YSYEKL, per germline. Unmatched junction bases numbered 9, after V lost 1 base and J lost 3 bases. CDR3 sequence: CASSQGYRGEVYEQYF. DNA for the CDR3: TGCGCCAGCAGCCAAGGCTACAGGGGCGAGGTCTACGAGCAGTACTTC.

This clone was seen a single time. The chain is built from TRBV15 and TRBJ1-3; D is possibly TRBD1 (6 bases). Germline values: CDR1 LNHNV, CDR2 YYDKDF (reference sequence). V was cut by 4 bases and J by 4 bases, with 11 bases left in between. The CDR3 sequence is 14 residues long. The CDR3 region is CATSKGVSGNTIYF. Written as DNA, the CDR3 is TGTGCCACCAGCAAGGGGGTGTCCGGAAACACCATATATTTT.

The V and J genes are TRBV10-2 and TRBJ2-7; 10 bases line up with TRBD2. This CDR3 is built from 12 residues. Germline CDR1 reads WSHSY; CDR2 reads SAAADI. J was trimmed by 5 bases and V by 6 bases; bases with no gene match: 1. Written as DNA, the CDR3 is TGCGCCAGCAGGCTAGCGGGGGACGAGCAGTACTTC. Encoded protein: CASRLAGDEQYF.

The chain couples TRBV7-2 to TRBJ2-1; the D gene is possibly TRBD2 (5 bases). The V end lost 5 bases, the J end lost 0 bases, and 14 bases lay between the germline ends. Germline V lookup: CDR1 SGHTA, CDR2 FQGNSA. The CDR3 spans 16 residues. CDR3 DNA sequence: TGTGCCAGCAGCCTTACACGGGGAAGCTCCTACAATGAGCAGTTCTTC. Its protein is CASSLTRGSSYNEQFF.

This chain uses TRBV27 with TRBJ2-1; TRBD2 aligns across 13 bases. Germline V CDR1 and CDR2: MNHEY, SMNVEV (reference sequence). The CDR3 sequence is 20 residues long. V dropped 4 bases and J dropped 8; count of bases not matched to a gene: 20. For the CDR3, the DNA is TGTGCCAGCAGTTCCCCCCCACTAGCGGGGGGGCCTTTATTATTCCATGAGCAGTTCTTC. As protein: CASSSPPLAGGPLLFHEQFF.

This rearrangement joins TRBV28 to TRBJ1-2; D remains ambiguous. The germline gives CDR1 MDHEN, CDR2 SYDVKM. Trimming took 10 bases from V and 0 from J, leaving 12 bases between them. This CDR3 has 13 residues. CDR3 amino acids: CAIDPRSNYGYTF. The DNA of the CDR3 is TGTGCCATCGACCCCAGGTCTAACTATGGCTACACCTTC.